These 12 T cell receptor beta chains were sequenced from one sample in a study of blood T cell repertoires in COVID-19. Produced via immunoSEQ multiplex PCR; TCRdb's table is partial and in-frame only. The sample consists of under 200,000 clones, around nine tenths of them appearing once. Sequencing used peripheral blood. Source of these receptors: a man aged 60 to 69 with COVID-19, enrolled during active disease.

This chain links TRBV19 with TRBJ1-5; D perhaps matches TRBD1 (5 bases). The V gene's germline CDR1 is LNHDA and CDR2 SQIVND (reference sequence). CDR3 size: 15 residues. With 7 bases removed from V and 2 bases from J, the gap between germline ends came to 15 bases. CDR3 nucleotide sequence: TGTGCCAGTACCCCAGGAGGAGGGGGCAATCAGCCCCAGCATTTT. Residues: CASTPGGGGNQPQHF.

The CDR3 coding sequence is TGTGCCAGCAGGCCACAGGGGCTTTGGGAAAAACTGTTTTTT. It codes for CASRPQGLWEKLFF. J is TRBJ1-4 and V is TRBV27, with 7 bases fitting TRBD1. V lost 6 bases and J lost 8; bases outside the gene matches: 9. CDR3 length: 14 amino acids. Per the germline V gene, CDR1 is MNHEY and CDR2 is SMNVEV (reference sequence).

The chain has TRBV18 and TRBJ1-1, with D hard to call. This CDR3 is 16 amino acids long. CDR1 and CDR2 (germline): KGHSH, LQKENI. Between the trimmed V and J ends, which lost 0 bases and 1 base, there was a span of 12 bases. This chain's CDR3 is CASSPPRALGNTEAFF. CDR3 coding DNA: TGTGCCAGCTCACCACCGAGGGCCTTGGGGAACACTGAAGCTTTCTTT. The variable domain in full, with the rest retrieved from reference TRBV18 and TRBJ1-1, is NAGVMQNPRHLVRRRGQEARLRCSPMKGHSHVYWYRQLPEEGLKFMVYLQKENIIDESGMPKERFSAEFPKEGPSILRIQQVVRGDSAAYFCASSPPRALGNTEAFFGQGTRLTVV.

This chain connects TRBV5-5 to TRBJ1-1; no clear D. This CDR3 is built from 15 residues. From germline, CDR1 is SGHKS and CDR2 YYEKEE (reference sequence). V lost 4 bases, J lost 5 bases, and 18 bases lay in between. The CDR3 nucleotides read TGTGCCAGCAGCCGCGAAACCCGGGTATGGACTGAAGCTTTCTTT. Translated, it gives CASSRETRVWTEAFF.

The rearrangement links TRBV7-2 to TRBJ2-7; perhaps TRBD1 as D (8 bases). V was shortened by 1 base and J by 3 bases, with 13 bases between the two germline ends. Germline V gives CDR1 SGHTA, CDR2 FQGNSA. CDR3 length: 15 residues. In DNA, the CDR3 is TGTGCCAGCAGCTTAGACAGGGGGGGAGGCTACGAGCAGTACTTC. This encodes CASSLDRGGGYEQYF.

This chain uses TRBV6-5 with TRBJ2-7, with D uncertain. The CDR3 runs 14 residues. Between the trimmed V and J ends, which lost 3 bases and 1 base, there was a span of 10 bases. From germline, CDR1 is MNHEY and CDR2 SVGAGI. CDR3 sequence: CASSYSQTSYEQYF. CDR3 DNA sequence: TGTGCCAGCAGTTATTCACAGACATCCTACGAGCAGTACTTC.

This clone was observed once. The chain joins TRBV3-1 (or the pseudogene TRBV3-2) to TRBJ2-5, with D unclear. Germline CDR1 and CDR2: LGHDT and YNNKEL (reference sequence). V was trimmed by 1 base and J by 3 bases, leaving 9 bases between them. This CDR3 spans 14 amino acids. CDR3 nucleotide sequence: TGTGCCAGCAGCCAAGGGGCCGCTGAAGAGACCCAGTACTTC. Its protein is CASSQGAAEETQYF.

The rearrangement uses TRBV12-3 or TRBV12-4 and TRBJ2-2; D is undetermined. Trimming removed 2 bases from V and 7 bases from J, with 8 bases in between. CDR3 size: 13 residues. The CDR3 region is CASSLSVGGELFF. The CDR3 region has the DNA TGTGCCAGCAGTTTAAGCGTGGGCGGGGAGCTGTTTTTT.

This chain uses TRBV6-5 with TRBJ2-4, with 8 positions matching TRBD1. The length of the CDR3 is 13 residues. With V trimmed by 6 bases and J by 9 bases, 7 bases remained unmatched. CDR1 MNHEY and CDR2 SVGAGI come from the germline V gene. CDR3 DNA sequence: TGTGCCAGCAGCCCGACAGGGGTGGGCATTCAGTACTTC. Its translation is CASSPTGVGIQYF.

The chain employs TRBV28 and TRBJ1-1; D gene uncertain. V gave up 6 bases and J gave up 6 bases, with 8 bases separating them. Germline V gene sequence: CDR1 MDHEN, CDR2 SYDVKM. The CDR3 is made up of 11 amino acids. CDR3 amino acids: CASRLQSEAFF. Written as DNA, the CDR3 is TGTGCCAGCAGGTTACAGTCTGAAGCTTTCTTT.

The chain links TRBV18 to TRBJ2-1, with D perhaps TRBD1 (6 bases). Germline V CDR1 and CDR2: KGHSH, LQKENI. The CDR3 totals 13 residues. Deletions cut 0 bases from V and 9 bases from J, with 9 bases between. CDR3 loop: CASSPPPGVEQFF. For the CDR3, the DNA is TGTGCCAGCTCACCACCGCCAGGGGTTGAGCAGTTCTTC.

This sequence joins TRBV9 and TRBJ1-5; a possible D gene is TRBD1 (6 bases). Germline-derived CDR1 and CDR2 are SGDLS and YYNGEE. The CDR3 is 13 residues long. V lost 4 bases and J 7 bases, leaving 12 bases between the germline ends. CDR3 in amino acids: CASSKFTGQPQHF. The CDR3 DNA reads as TGTGCCAGCAGCAAATTTACAGGGCAGCCCCAGCATTTT.